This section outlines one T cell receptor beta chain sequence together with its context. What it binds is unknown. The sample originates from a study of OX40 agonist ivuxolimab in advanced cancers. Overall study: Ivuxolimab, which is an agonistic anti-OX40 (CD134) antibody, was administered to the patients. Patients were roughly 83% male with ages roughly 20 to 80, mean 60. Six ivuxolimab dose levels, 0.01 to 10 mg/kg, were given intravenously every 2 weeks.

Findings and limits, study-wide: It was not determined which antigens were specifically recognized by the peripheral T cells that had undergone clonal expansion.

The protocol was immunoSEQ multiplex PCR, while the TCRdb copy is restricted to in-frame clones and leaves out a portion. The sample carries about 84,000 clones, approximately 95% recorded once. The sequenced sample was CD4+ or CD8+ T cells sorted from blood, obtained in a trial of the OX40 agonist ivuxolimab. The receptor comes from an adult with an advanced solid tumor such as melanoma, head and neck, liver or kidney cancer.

The CDR3 DNA is TGTGCCAGCAGCGAAGATAGCGGGAGCGTCTACGAGCAGTACTTC. Translating it yields CASSEDSGSVYEQYF. This chain uses TRBV9 with TRBJ2-7, with 9 bases that match TRBD2. Trimming cost V 3 bases and J 3 bases; bases outside gene matches: 7. Germline V lookup: CDR1 SGDLS, CDR2 YYNGEE. The length of the CDR3 is 15 residues.